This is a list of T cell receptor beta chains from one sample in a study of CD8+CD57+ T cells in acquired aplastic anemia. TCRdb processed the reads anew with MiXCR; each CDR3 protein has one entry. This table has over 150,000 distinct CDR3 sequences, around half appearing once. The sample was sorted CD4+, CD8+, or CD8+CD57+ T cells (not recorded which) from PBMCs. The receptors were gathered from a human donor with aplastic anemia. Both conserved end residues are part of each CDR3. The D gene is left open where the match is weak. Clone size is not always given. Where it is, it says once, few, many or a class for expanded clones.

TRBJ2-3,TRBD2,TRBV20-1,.,CSARDGSSGISDTQYF,TGCAGTGCTAGAGATGGGAGTAGCGGGATTTCAGATACGCAGTATTTT
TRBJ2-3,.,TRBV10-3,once,CAIKRSASLTDTQYF,TGTGCCATCAAACGATCGGCCAGCCTCACAGATACGCAGTATTTT
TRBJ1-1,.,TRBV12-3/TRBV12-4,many,CASSLVLGSEAFF,TGTGCCAGCAGTTTAGTTTTAGGGTCTGAAGCTTTCTTT
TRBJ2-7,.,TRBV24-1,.,CATSEGPGDEQYF,TGTGCCACCAGTGAAGGCCCCGGGGACGAGCAGTACTTC
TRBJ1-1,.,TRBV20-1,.,CSARDRLEAFF,TGCAGTGCTAGAGATCGACTTGAAGCTTTCTTT
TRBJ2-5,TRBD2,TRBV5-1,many,CASSLYPRTSAAETQYF,TGCGCCAGCAGCTTGTACCCCAGGACTAGCGCCGCAGAGACCCAGTACTTC
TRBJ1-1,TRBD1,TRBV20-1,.,CSARGGGAATEAFF,TGCAGTGCTAGAGGAGGGGGCGCCGCCACTGAAGCTTTCTTT
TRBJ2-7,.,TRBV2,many,CASSDRATSYEQYF,TGTGCCAGCAGTGACCGGGCCACCTCCTACGAGCAGTACTTC
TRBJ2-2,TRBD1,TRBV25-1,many,CASSEDRDTGELFF,TGTGCCAGCAGTGAGGACAGGGACACCGGGGAGCTGTTTTTT
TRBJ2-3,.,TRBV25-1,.,CASSHPTEDTQYF,TGTGCCAGCAGTCATCCGACAGAAGATACGCAGTATTTT
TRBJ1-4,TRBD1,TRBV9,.,CASSAPGQGNNEKLFF,TGTGCCAGCAGCGCGCCCGGACAGGGAAATAATGAAAAACTGTTTTTT
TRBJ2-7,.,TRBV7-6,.,CASRPGAKSYEQYF,TGTGCCAGCAGACCGGGAGCAAAATCCTACGAGCAGTACTTC
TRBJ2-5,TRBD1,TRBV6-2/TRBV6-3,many,CASSRTGIQETQYF,TGTGCCAGCAGTAGGACAGGGATTCAAGAGACCCAGTACTTC
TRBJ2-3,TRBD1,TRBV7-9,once,CASKDRDTQYF,TGTGCCAGTAAGGACAGGGATACGCAGTATTTT
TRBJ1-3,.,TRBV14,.,CASSHVFRTNYFQISGNTIYF,TGTGCCAGCAGCCACGTATTTCGGACCAATTACTTCCAAATCTCTGGAAACACCATATATTTT
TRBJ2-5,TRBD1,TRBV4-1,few,CASSQDRGSGETQYF,TGCGCCAGCAGCCAGGACAGGGGTTCCGGAGAGACCCAGTACTTC
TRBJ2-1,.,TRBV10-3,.,CATLGPGYSNEQFF,TGTGCCACTTTGGGTCCAGGATATAGCAATGAGCAGTTCTTC
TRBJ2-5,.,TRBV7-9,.,CASSLERSGDQPQYF,TGTGCCAGCAGCTTAGAAAGGTCGGGGGATCAGCCCCAGTACTTC
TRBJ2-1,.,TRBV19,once,CASSPQMGNNEQFF,TGTGCCAGTAGCCCGCAAATGGGCAACAATGAGCAGTTCTTC
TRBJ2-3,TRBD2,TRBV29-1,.,CSVRGSSGDDTQYF,TGCAGCGTTAGGGGTTCTAGCGGGGATGATACGCAGTATTTT
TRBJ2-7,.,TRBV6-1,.,CASTDGGPYEQYF,TGTGCCAGCACCGATGGCGGCCCTTACGAGCAGTACTTC
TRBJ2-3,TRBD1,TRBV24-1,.,CATSDRGRTDTQYF,TGTGCCACCAGCGACAGGGGGCGAACAGATACGCAGTATTTT
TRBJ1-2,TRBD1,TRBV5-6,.,CASSPGQGALGYTF,TGTGCCAGCAGCCCGGGACAGGGGGCCTTGGGCTACACCTTC
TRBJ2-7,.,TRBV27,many,CASSYTGATYEQYF,TGTGCCAGCAGTTATACAGGAGCTACCTACGAGCAGTACTTC
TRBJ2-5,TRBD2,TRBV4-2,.,CASSQDSRLAGKETQYF,TGTGCCAGCAGCCAAGATTCGCGACTAGCGGGGAAGGAGACCCAGTACTTC
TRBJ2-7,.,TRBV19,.,CASSQDYEQYF,TGTGCCAGTAGTCAAGACTACGAGCAGTACTTC
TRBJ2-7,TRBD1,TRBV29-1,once,CSARGRGRNYEQYF,TGCAGCGCCCGGGGCAGGGGGCGTAACTACGAGCAGTACTTC
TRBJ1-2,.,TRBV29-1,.,CSVAASSYGYTF,TGCAGCGTTGCTGCCAGTTCTTATGGCTACACCTTC
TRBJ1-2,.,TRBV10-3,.,CASFRPSEGFQGREYGYTF,TGTGCCTCCTTTCGCCCCTCCGAAGGGTTTCAGGGGCGAGAATATGGCTACACCTTC
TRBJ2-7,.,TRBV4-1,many,CASSQRTIQAREQYF,TGCGCCAGCAGCCAGAGGACTATTCAGGCTAGGGAGCAGTACTTC
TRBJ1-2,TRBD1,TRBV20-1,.,CSAPEIGTGTYGYTF,TGCAGTGCTCCAGAGATTGGGACAGGGACCTATGGCTACACCTTC
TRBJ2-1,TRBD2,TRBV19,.,CASSIGTSGGNEQFF,TGTGCCAGTAGTATCGGGACTAGCGGGGGCAATGAGCAGTTCTTC
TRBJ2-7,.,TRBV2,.,CASSLGLREQYF,TGTGCCAGCAGTTTGGGGTTACGGGAGCAGTACTTC
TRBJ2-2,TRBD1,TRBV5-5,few,CASSLETGDAGELFF,TGTGCCAGCAGCTTGGAGACAGGGGATGCGGGGGAGCTGTTTTTT
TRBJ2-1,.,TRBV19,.,CASSPSGWWQFF,TGTGCCAGTAGTCCTTCGGGGTGGTGGCAGTTCTTC